These T cell receptor beta chains were read from a single sample in a study of blood T cell repertoires in COVID-19. Clones were sequenced by immunoSEQ multiplex PCR, and TCRdb holds only the in-frame ones, with some missing. The sample shows roughly 200,000 clones, 85% of them seen only once. Sequencing was carried out using PBMCs or T cells enriched from blood (not recorded which). Receptor source: a man aged 35-49 years who had recovered from COVID-19. Both conserved end residues are part of each CDR3. Fields, in order: CDR3 length, J gene, V gene, CDR3 protein.

16	TRBJ2-1	TRBV9	CASSAGGKGSYNEQFF
12	TRBJ2-7	TRBV2	CATMTGGNEQYF
16	TRBJ1-1	TRBV5-6	CASSLGVREKSTEAFF
18	TRBJ2-3	TRBV19	CASRPWRRSSEGTDTQYF
14	TRBJ1-4	TRBV5-1	CASSLGAGYEKLFF
15	TRBJ2-5	TRBV5-1	CASNLRLDREETQYF
16	TRBJ2-7	TRBV5-4	CASSLAGGRSSYEQYF
14	TRBJ1-2	TRBV2	CASSVRTGDYGYTF
15	TRBJ1-2	TRBV5-6	CASSLYTGPGYGYTF
15	TRBJ2-2	TRBV28	CASSLERDRTGELFF
15	TRBJ2-7	TRBV4-2	CASSQVTSGSYEQYF
15	TRBJ2-1	TRBV29-1	CSVSPGLLTYNEQFF
11	TRBJ1-5	TRBV25-1	CASTGNQPQHF
20	TRBJ1-5	TRBV21-1	CASSSRTKDGTGDLNQPQHF
15	TRBJ2-1	TRBV6-4	CASSEGGRVANEQFF
12	TRBJ1-5	TRBV7-2	CASSYRAQPQHF
14	TRBJ1-4	TRBV7-6	CASSTTDYGEKLFF
15	TRBJ2-7	TRBV5-6	CASSLLLQGSYEQYF
16	TRBJ2-7	TRBV11-3	CASSLGSGLAGYEQYF
16	TRBJ2-6	TRBV18	CASSPYRGNGANVLTF
14	TRBJ2-7	TRBV7-9	CASSTTSGGYEQYF
16	TRBJ2-1	TRBV4-1	CASSQGLSGGHNEQFF
15	TRBJ1-2	TRBV4-3	CASSQALGGAYGYTF
16	TRBJ2-2	TRBV9	CASSPGGLAGDPGLFF
13	TRBJ2-7	TRBV5-6	CASSRQGSYEQYF